This T cell receptor beta chain was identified in a study of cytomegalovirus exposure and HLA in healthy donors. Trimming removed 5 bases from V and 0 bases from J, with 13 bases in between. This CDR3 spans 16 amino acids. Germline V gene data show CDR1 as MNHEY and CDR2 as SMNVEV (reference sequence). The PCR made use of 60 Vbeta and 13 Jbeta primers. TCRdb's copy holds only in-frame clones and misses some; the assay was immunoSEQ multiplex PCR. The sample gives nearly 110,000 clones, under 80% of which show up once; approximately 15% is in the top ten. This chain uses TRBV27 with TRBJ1-4, with D unresolved. The sample consisted of PBMCs. The receptor's source is a woman between 40 and 55 years old in good health and CMV-seropositive. The DNA for the CDR3 is TGTGCCAGCAGTCCTTCCCTTGGCTCAACTAATGAAAAACTGTTTTTT. It translates to CASSPSLGSTNEKLFF.